This T cell receptor (beta chain) was profiled in a study of early T cells in non-severe SARS-CoV-2 infection. Whole-study context: Chains were unpaired, as sequencing was done on bulk RNA from unsorted whole blood.

This clonotype was counted ten times or more. The CDR3 has 13 residues. Germline V CDR1 and CDR2: SEHNR, FQNEAQ (reference sequence). The germline V and J ends were trimmed by 2 bases and 3 bases, with 6 bases remaining between them. Attached unique molecular identifiers marked individual cDNA molecules. TCRdb reanalysed the 5' RACE reads using MiXCR and keeps one entry per CDR3 protein. Of about 80,000 distinct CDR3 sequences listed, 8.5% to 10% are singletons. Source material: whole blood. The rearrangement uses TRBV7-9 and TRBJ2-3; D uncertain. The receptor comes from an adult who was a healthcare worker with PCR-confirmed SARS-CoV-2 infection or an uninfected control (not recorded which). Here the CDR3 reads CASSLILTDTQYF. The CDR3 DNA reads as TGTGCCAGCAGCTTAATATTAACAGATACGCAGTATTTT.